These 18 T cell receptor beta chains originate from one sample sequenced in a study of blood T cell repertoires in COVID-19. Clones were sequenced by immunoSEQ multiplex PCR, and TCRdb holds only the in-frame ones, with some missing. The sample carries around 150,000 clones, more than 75% recorded once. Sequenced: peripheral blood. The receptors originated from a woman in her forties with acute or convalescent COVID-19.

The chain has TRBV6-1 and TRBJ2-7, with a weak D call TRBD2 (5 bases). The CDR3 covers 16 residues. With 3 bases removed from V and 3 bases from J, the gap between germline ends came to 18 bases. The germline V gene has CDR1 MNHNS and CDR2 SASEGT. CDR3 sequence reads: CASSDAHAQGGYEQYF. Here the CDR3 DNA reads TGTGCCAGCAGTGACGCCCACGCCCAAGGAGGCTACGAGCAGTACTTC.

The chain carries TRBV4-1 and TRBJ2-7; D not resolved. The length of the CDR3 is 14 residues. Looked up from germline, CDR1 is MGHRA and CDR2 is YSYEKL. Between the trimmed V and J ends, which lost 1 base and 2 bases, there was a span of 9 bases. The DNA of the CDR3 is TGCGCCAGCAGCCAAGTGAGTTCCCCCTACGAGCAGTACTTC. It yields the protein CASSQVSSPYEQYF.

J is TRBJ2-3 and V is TRBV30; TRBD1 aligns across 7 bases. This CDR3 spans 14 amino acids. V shed 2 bases and J 6 bases; nucleotides not matched to a gene: 8. CDR1 and CDR2 (germline): GTSNPN, SVGIG (reference sequence). The CDR3 bases are TGTGCCTGGAGTCAGGGGGTCGTGGTGGATACGCAGTATTTT. Its translation is CAWSQGVVVDTQYF. The full variable domain, rest sourced from reference TRBV30 and TRBJ2-3, is SQTIHQWPATLVQPVGSPLSLECTVEGTSNPNLYWYRQAAGRGLQLLFYSVGIGQISSEVPQNLSASRPQDRQFILSSKKLLLSDSGFYLCAWSQGVVVDTQYFGPGTRLTVL.

The chain carries TRBV6-2 or TRBV6-3 and TRBJ1-1; 8 bases agree with TRBD1. CDR1 and CDR2 from the germline V gene are MNHEY and SVGEGT. The CDR3 totals 13 residues. With 5 bases clipped from V and 5 bases from J, the junction kept 4 bases outside the gene matches. CDR3 coding DNA: TGTGCCAGCAGTCGACAGGGGAATACTGAAGCTTTCTTT. It specifies CASSRQGNTEAFF.

The CDR3 protein is CASSLYTGELFF. In nucleotides, the CDR3 is TGTGCCAGCAGTCTCTACACCGGGGAGCTGTTTTTT. This sequence joins TRBV3-1 (or the pseudogene TRBV3-2) and TRBJ2-2, with unresolved D. Trimming pared 6 bases from V and 3 bases from J, leaving 5 bases between. The CDR3 contains 12 residues. CDR1 and CDR2 (germline): LGHDT, YNNKEL (reference sequence).

The chain carries TRBV6-4 and TRBJ1-2, with 7 bases aligning to TRBD1. Germline V lookup: CDR1 MRHNA, CDR2 SNTAGT. This CDR3 is 13 amino acids long. V lost 2 bases to trimming and J lost 8 bases; unmatched junction nucleotides: 5. This chain's CDR3 is CASSDGDSGGYTF. CDR3 DNA sequence: TGTGCCAGCAGTGACGGGGACAGCGGCGGCTACACCTTC.

CDR3 sequence: CASSLGRGGRGQPQHF. The DNA for the CDR3 is TGTGCCAGCAGCTTAGGCCGAGGGGGCAGGGGACAGCCCCAGCATTTT. The genes are TRBV13 and TRBJ1-5, with 7 bases that match TRBD1. This CDR3 region has 16 residues. V gave up 0 bases and J gave up 7 bases; unmatched junction bases: 9. In germline, CDR1 is PRHDT, CDR2 FYEKMQ (reference sequence). Variable domain in full (rest from reference TRBV13 and TRBJ1-5): AAGVIQSPRHLIKEKRETATLKCYPIPRHDTVYWYQQGPGQDPQFLISFYEKMQSDKGSIPDRFSAQQFSDYHSELNMSSLELGDSALYFCASSLGRGGRGQPQHFGDGTRLSIL.

V is TRBV7-2 and J is TRBJ1-3; no clear D. This CDR3 has 18 residues. CDR1 SGHTA and CDR2 FQGNSA come from the germline V gene. V was trimmed by 0 bases and J by 0 bases, leaving 15 bases between them. CDR3 bases: TGTGCCAGCAGCTTAGCAAGGAGTGGCGGGCTCTCTGGAAACACCATATATTTT. It translates to CASSLARSGGLSGNTIYF.

The chain employs TRBV19 and TRBJ2-7, with 9 bases identical to TRBD2. The length of the CDR3 is 13 residues. Germline CDR1 is LNHDA and CDR2 is SQIVND (reference sequence). V lost 5 bases to trimming and J lost 5 bases; unmatched junction nucleotides: 4. CDR3 bases: TGTGCCAGTAGTGTTAGCGGGAGAAACGAGCAGTACTTC. Protein product: CASSVSGRNEQYF.

This rearrangement joins TRBV4-1 to TRBJ2-1; 8 bases line up with TRBD2. The CDR3 covers 18 residues. The ends lost 2 bases at V and 5 bases at J; junction bases unmatched: 14. CDR1 and CDR2 (germline): MGHRA, YSYEKL. CDR3: CASSQPRLGTRVNNEQFF. The CDR3 DNA reads TGCGCCAGCAGCCAACCTCGGCTCGGGACTAGGGTAAACAATGAGCAGTTCTTC.

This clone was detected only once. The genes are TRBV7-9 and TRBJ2-5; 8 bases are a match to TRBD2. The V segment lost 5 bases and the J segment 5 bases; nucleotides outside the gene matches: 7. Germline assignment: CDR1 SEHNR and CDR2 FQNEAQ (reference sequence). The CDR3 is 14 residues long. CDR3 in amino acids: CASSQGLAGETQYF. CDR3 nucleotide sequence: TGTGCCAGCAGCCAAGGACTAGCCGGGGAGACCCAGTACTTC.

The chain combines TRBV12-3 or TRBV12-4 with TRBJ2-2; weak D call: TRBD1 (6 bases). V shed 6 bases and J shed 5 bases, with 10 bases lying between them. The length of the CDR3 is 13 residues. This chain's CDR3 is CASRSTGTGELFF. CDR3 nucleotides: TGTGCCAGCAGGTCAACAGGGACCGGGGAGCTGTTTTTT.

The V and J genes are TRBV9 and TRBJ2-5; possible D gene TRBD2, 7 bases. V dropped 0 bases and J dropped 5 bases, with 14 bases sitting between them. The CDR3 contains 15 residues. CDR1 SGDLS and CDR2 YYNGEE come from the germline V gene. CDR3 in amino acids: CASSVAAGRGETQYF. The CDR3 DNA is TGTGCCAGCAGCGTAGCGGCAGGGAGGGGGGAGACCCAGTACTTC. The variable domain in full, with the rest retrieved from reference TRBV9 and TRBJ2-5, is DSGVTQTPKHLITATGQRVTLRCSPRSGDLSVYWYQQSLDQGLQFLIQYYNGEERAKGNILERFSAQQFPDLHSELNLSSLELGDSALYFCASSVAAGRGETQYFGPGTRLLVL.

The J gene is TRBJ1-5, the V gene TRBV7-2; unclear D gene. This CDR3 has 15 amino acids. Trimming left V 4 bases short and J 1 base short, with 11 bases between. The V gene's germline CDR1 is SGHTA and CDR2 FQGNSA. CDR3 nucleotides: TGTGCCAGCAGCTGGTCGGTGGAGAGCAATCAGCCCCAGCATTTT. This sequence encodes CASSWSVESNQPQHF. The variable domain in full, with the rest retrieved from reference TRBV7-2 and TRBJ1-5, is GAGVSQSPSNKVTEKGKDVELRCDPISGHTALYWYRQSLGQGLEFLIYFQGNSAPDKSGLPSDRFSAERTGGSVSTLTIQRTQQEDSAVYLCASSWSVESNQPQHFGDGTRLSIL.

This clone has only one observation. This rearrangement joins TRBV10-3 to TRBJ1-6; TRBD1 aligns across 8 bases. The CDR3 spans 13 residues. V shed 7 bases and J 9 bases; nucleotides not matched to a gene: 5. CDR1 is ENHRY and CDR2 is SYGVKD in the germline V gene. CDR3 nucleotides: TGTGCCATCACCGACAGGGGCGGTTCACCCCTCCACTTT. It encodes CAITDRGGSPLHF.

V and J are TRBV18 and TRBJ1-1; tentative D call: TRBD1 (5 bases). Looked up from germline, CDR1 is KGHSH and CDR2 is LQKENI. The CDR3 extends over 15 amino acids. V was cut by 0 bases and J by 5 bases, with 13 bases left in between. The CDR3: CASSPPLTGRTEAFF. In DNA, the CDR3 is TGTGCCAGCTCACCACCGCTAACAGGTCGGACTGAAGCTTTCTTT. The entire variable domain, with the rest obtained from reference TRBV18 and TRBJ1-1, is as follows: NAGVMQNPRHLVRRRGQEARLRCSPMKGHSHVYWYRQLPEEGLKFMVYLQKENIIDESGMPKERFSAEFPKEGPSILRIQQVVRGDSAAYFCASSPPLTGRTEAFFGQGTRLTVV.

The chain carries TRBV19 and TRBJ2-3; TRBD2 matches at 8 bases. With V trimmed by 0 bases and J by 0 bases, 5 bases remained unmatched. The CDR3 is made up of 17 amino acids. CDR1 and CDR2 from the germline V gene are LNHDA and SQIVND (reference sequence). The CDR3 nucleotides are TGTGCCAGTAGTATAGATTTGGCGGGGGGAAGCACAGATACGCAGTATTTT. This gives the protein CASSIDLAGGSTDTQYF.

This chain links TRBV11-2 with TRBJ1-4; 7 bases are shared with TRBD1. This CDR3 has 15 residues. The junction had 5 bases not matched to a gene; V was cut back by 2 bases and J by 5 bases. Germline loops: CDR1 SGHAT, CDR2 FQNNGV. The CDR3 here is CASSLRDRANEKLFF. Written as DNA, the CDR3 is TGTGCCAGCAGCTTACGTGACAGGGCAAATGAAAAACTGTTTTTT.